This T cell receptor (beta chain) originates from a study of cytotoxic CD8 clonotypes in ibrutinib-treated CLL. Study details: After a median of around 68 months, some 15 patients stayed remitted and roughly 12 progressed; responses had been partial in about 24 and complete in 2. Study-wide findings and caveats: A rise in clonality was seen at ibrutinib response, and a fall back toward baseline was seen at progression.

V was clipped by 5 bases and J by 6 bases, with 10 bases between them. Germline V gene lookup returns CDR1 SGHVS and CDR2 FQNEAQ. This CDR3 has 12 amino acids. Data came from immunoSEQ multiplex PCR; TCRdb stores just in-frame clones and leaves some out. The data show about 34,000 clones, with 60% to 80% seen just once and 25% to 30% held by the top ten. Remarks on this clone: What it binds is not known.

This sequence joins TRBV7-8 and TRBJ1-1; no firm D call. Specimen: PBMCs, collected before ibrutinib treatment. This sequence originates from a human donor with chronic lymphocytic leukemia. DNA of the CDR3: TGTGCCAGCAGCGAATGGAGCGCTGAAGCTTTCTTT. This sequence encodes CASSEWSAEAFF.